Each of the 18 T cell receptor beta chains below was sequenced from the same sample in a study of CD4 T cells in relation to SARS-CoV-2 and coronaviruses. The data were produced by immunoSEQ multiplex PCR, yet TCRdb's version contains in-frame clones alone and is incomplete. This sample carries more than 20,000 clones, 75% to 80% of them seen once, and the ten largest clones take about 20%. These receptors have no known antigen. The unexposed donors gave CD4+ T cells in about 2011-2018, prior to COVID-19. Isolation of CD4+ T cells took place after roughly nine days in culture. The source material was CD4+ T cells from PBMCs, cultured in vitro. The receptors here all came from a human donor in good health.

The chain has TRBV3-1 (or the pseudogene TRBV3-2) and TRBJ2-2; 8 nucleotides agree with TRBD1. J lost 6 bases, V lost 2 bases, and 8 bases had no gene match. Germline values: CDR1 LGHDT, CDR2 YNNKEL (reference sequence). The CDR3 has 16 residues. The CDR3 here is CASSQSEWTGPGELFF. Here the CDR3 DNA reads TGTGCCAGCAGCCAAAGCGAATGGACAGGGCCCGGGGAGCTGTTTTTT.

In DNA form, the CDR3 reads TGTGCCAGCAGTTTACAGGATAACTATGGCTACACCTTC. Its translation: CASSLQDNYGYTF. The V call is TRBV12-3 or TRBV12-4, the J call TRBJ1-2; D unresolved. The germline V and J ends were trimmed by 2 bases and 1 base, with 5 bases remaining between them. The CDR3 is 13 amino acids.

The rearrangement uses TRBV4-3 and TRBJ2-1; D perhaps matches TRBD1 (6 bases). The CDR3 length is 14 residues. Germline CDR1 and CDR2: LGHNA and YSLEER. Trimming took 3 bases from V and 6 from J, leaving 12 bases between them. The CDR3 region is CASSQNRAGNEQFF. The CDR3 DNA sequence: TGCGCCAGCAGCCAGAACAGGGCGGGCAATGAGCAGTTCTTC.

The rearrangement joins TRBV2 to TRBJ1-5, with no clear D. Between the trimmed V and J ends, which lost 7 bases and 3 bases, there was a span of 10 bases. The CDR3 sequence is 13 residues long. Germline lookup yields CDR1 SNHLY and CDR2 FYNNEI. CDR3 sequence: CASTLVNNQPQHF. The CDR3 DNA sequence: TGTGCCAGCACCCTGGTTAACAATCAGCCCCAGCATTTT.

This clone came up a few times. The CDR3 region is CAWSVTAPDAFF. For the CDR3, the DNA is TGTGCCTGGAGTGTAACGGCCCCGGACGCTTTCTTT. This rearrangement joins TRBV30 to TRBJ1-1, with unresolved D. V was pared by 0 bases and J by 11 bases, with 13 bases between. CDR3 length: 12 residues. Germline values: CDR1 GTSNPN, CDR2 SVGIG (reference sequence).

V gene TRBV7-8 combines with J gene TRBJ2-2, with TRBD1 as a possible D gene (6 bases). The CDR3 has 13 amino acids. Germline CDR1 is SGHVS and CDR2 is FQNEAQ. V gave up 6 bases and J gave up 9 bases, with 14 bases separating them. The CDR3 nucleotides are TGTGCCAGCAGGGCAGGGGTGTACCGGGAGCTGTTTTTT. Its protein product is CASRAGVYRELFF. The full variable domain, completed using reference TRBV7-8 and TRBJ2-2, is GAGVSQSPRYKVAKRGQDVALRCDPISGHVSLFWYQQALGQGPEFLTYFQNEAQLDKSGLPSDRFFAERPEGSVSTLKIQRTQQEDSAVYLCASRAGVYRELFFGEGSRLTVL.

The J gene is TRBJ2-3, the V gene TRBV11-3, with 7 bases aligning to TRBD1. The ends lost 5 bases at V and 0 bases at J; junction bases unmatched: 5. The CDR3 has 15 residues. Germline CDR1 reads SGHNT; CDR2 reads YENEEA. DNA for the CDR3: TGTGCCAGCAGCAAAGACAGGGCTAGCACAGATACGCAGTATTTT. It is translated as CASSKDRASTDTQYF.

This chain uses TRBV6-5 with TRBJ2-3, with D maybe TRBD2 (6 bases). The germline V gene encodes CDR1 MNHEY and CDR2 SVGAGI. Trimming cost V 8 bases and J 2 bases, with 14 bases left between them. This CDR3 is 14 amino acids long. The CDR3 loop reads CASRPGVTTDTQYF. The CDR3 DNA reads TGTGCCAGCCGCCCGGGGGTCACCACAGATACGCAGTATTTT.

The genes are TRBV7-9 and TRBJ2-7; 11 bases fit TRBD2. Germline CDR1 is SEHNR and CDR2 is FQNEAQ (reference sequence). This CDR3 contains 14 residues. The J segment lost 1 base and the V segment lost 4 bases, leaving 0 bases of the junction unmatched. The CDR3 reads CASSWTSGSYEQYF. The DNA of the CDR3 is TGTGCCAGCAGCTGGACTAGCGGGTCCTACGAGCAGTACTTC.

This chain joins TRBV19 and TRBJ2-1; TRBD2 agrees at 11 bases. With V trimmed by 3 bases and J by 8 bases, 9 bases remained unmatched. CDR3 length: 16 amino acids. In germline, CDR1 is LNHDA, CDR2 SQIVND (reference sequence). The CDR3 loop is CASSMGGTSGWHEQFF. The CDR3, as DNA: TGTGCCAGTAGTATGGGCGGGACTAGCGGATGGCATGAGCAGTTCTTC.

The chain is built from TRBV5-6 and TRBJ2-3, with D hard to call. The germline V gene encodes CDR1 SGHDT and CDR2 YYEEEE. Trimming cost V 4 bases and J 1 base, with 7 bases left between them. The CDR3 extends over 13 amino acids. CDR3 amino acids: CASSPTGTDTQYF. The CDR3 coding sequence is TGTGCCAGCAGCCCTACTGGCACAGATACGCAGTATTTT.

The chain is built from TRBV7-2 and TRBJ1-6; D is possibly TRBD1 (5 bases). The germline CDR1 and CDR2 sequences are SGHTA and FQGNSA. V was shortened by 1 base and J by 6 bases, with 10 bases between the two germline ends. The CDR3 length is 15 residues. CDR3 DNA sequence: TGTGCCAGCAGCTTAGTGGCAGGGTTTAATTCACCCCTCCACTTT. Translation gives CASSLVAGFNSPLHF.

The gene calls are TRBV11-2 and TRBJ1-5; no reliable D call. Trimming left V 1 base short and J 12 bases short, with 16 bases between. Germline V CDR1 and CDR2: SGHAT, FQNNGV. The CDR3 is made up of 14 amino acids. CDR3 nucleotide sequence: TGTGCCAGCAGCTTAGCGGCGCAGGAGGGAATCCAGCATTTT. Protein: CASSLAAQEGIQHF. Looking up the rest from reference TRBV11-2 and TRBJ1-5 gives the full variable domain: EAGVAQSPRYKIIEKRQSVAFWCNPISGHATLYWYQQILGQGPKLLIQFQNNGVVDDSQLPKDRFSAERLKGVDSTLKIQPAKLEDSAVYLCASSLAAQEGIQHFGDGTRLSIL.

This chain uses TRBV15 with TRBJ2-7; 7 bases are shared with TRBD1. The ends lost 4 bases at V and 1 base at J; junction bases unmatched: 13. The CDR3 has 17 residues. Germline V gene lookup returns CDR1 LNHNV and CDR2 YYDKDF (reference sequence). CDR3 region: CATSIGTAYRRSYEQYF. The CDR3 DNA is TGTGCCACCAGCATCGGGACAGCCTACCGTCGGTCCTACGAGCAGTACTTC.

The V gene is TRBV12-3 or TRBV12-4, the J gene TRBJ2-2; no firm D call. V was shortened by 6 bases and J by 6 bases, with 11 bases between the two germline ends. This CDR3 is 13 amino acids long. The CDR3 loop is CASRRLPAGELFF. The CDR3 bases are TGTGCCAGCAGGAGATTACCGGCCGGGGAGCTGTTTTTT.

The CDR3 sequence is CASSQDLGSYEQYF. CDR3 in DNA: TGCGCCAGCAGCCAAGATCTGGGGTCTTACGAGCAGTACTTC. This chain links TRBV4-1 with TRBJ2-7; D gene ambiguous. The V gene's germline CDR1 is MGHRA and CDR2 YSYEKL. This CDR3 has 14 amino acids. Trimming shortened V by 0 bases and J by 4 bases, and 10 bases separated the two germline ends.

The chain is built from TRBV2 and TRBJ1-1; 10 nucleotides align to TRBD1. The ends lost 7 bases at V and 4 bases at J; junction bases unmatched: 9. The germline CDR1 and CDR2 sequences are SNHLY and FYNNEI. The CDR3 spans 15 residues. The CDR3 is CASTLEGTGATEAFF. In DNA, the CDR3 is TGTGCCAGCACCCTGGAGGGGACAGGGGCCACTGAAGCTTTCTTT.

In the case of this clone: This CDR3 is also generated by other DNA sequences in the sample. The rearrangement joins TRBV7-9 to TRBJ1-4, with 9 bases that match TRBD1. This CDR3 is built from 14 residues. The ends lost 1 base at V and 8 bases at J; junction bases unmatched: 2. Germline CDR1 reads SEHNR; CDR2 reads FQNEAQ (reference sequence). In DNA, the CDR3 is TGTGCCAGCAGCTTAGGACAGGGGGGCGAAAAACTGTTTTTT. This encodes CASSLGQGGEKLFF.